This TCR beta chain was sequenced during a study of T cell repertoires in cytomegalovirus infection. As for the study in general: Indicated by public TCR beta signatures were CMV infection and matching HLA type.

TCRdb processed the reads anew with MiXCR; each CDR3 protein has one entry. Of fewer than 300,000 distinct CDR3 sequences detected, about 25% appear once; the ten largest clones hold 11% to 15%. There are 15 residues in the CDR3. V dropped 6 bases and J dropped 11 bases, with 24 bases sitting between them. The chain carries TRBV12-3 or TRBV12-4 and TRBJ2-3, with D possibly being TRBD1 (7 bases). The TCR originated in a human donor in good health (CMV status not recorded). Some clones in this sample may be carry-over from other donors' samples. Sequenced sample: PBMCs. CDR3 coding DNA: TGTGCCAGCAGCCCAGGGGGGACTTCACCGCGAGGGCAGTATTTT. This gives the protein CASSPGGTSPRGQYF.